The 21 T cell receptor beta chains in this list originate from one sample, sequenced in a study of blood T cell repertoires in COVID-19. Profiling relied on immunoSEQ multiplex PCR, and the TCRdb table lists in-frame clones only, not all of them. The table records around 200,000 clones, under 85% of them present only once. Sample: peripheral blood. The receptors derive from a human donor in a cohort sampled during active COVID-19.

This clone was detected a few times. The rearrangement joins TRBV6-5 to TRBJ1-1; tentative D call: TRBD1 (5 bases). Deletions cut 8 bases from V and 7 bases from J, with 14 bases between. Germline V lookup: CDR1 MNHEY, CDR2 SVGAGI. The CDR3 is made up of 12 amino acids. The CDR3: CASGASTDEAFF. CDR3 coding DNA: TGTGCCAGCGGGGCCTCGACGGATGAAGCTTTCTTT.

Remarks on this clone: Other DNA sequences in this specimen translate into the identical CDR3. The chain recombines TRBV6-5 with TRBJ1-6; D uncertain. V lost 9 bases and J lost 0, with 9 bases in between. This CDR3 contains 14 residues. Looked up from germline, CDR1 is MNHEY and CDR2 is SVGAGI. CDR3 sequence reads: CASRRSSYNSPLHF. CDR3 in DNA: TGTGCCAGTCGCAGAAGCTCCTATAATTCACCCCTCCACTTT.

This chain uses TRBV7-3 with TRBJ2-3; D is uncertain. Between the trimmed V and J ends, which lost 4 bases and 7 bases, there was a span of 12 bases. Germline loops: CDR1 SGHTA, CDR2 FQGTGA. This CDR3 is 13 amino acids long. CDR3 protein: CASSSPVSNTQYF. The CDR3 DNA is TGTGCCAGCAGCTCCCCGGTCTCAAATACGCAGTATTTT.

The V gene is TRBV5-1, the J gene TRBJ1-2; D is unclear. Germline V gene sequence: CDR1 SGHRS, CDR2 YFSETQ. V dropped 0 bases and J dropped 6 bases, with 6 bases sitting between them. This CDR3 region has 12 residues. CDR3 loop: CASSLARDGYTF. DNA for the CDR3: TGCGCCAGCAGCTTGGCGAGGGATGGCTACACCTTC.

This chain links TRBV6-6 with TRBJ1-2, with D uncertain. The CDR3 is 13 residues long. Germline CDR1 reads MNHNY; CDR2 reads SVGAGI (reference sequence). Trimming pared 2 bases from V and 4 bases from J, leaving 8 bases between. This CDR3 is CASSYEGSYGYTF. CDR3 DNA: TGTGCCAGCAGTTACGAGGGTTCCTATGGCTACACCTTC.

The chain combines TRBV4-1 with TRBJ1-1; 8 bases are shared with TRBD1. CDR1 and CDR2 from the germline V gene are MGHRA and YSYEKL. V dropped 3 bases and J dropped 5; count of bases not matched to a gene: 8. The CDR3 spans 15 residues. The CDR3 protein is CASSHQSGGVTEAFF. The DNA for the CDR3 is TGCGCCAGCAGCCATCAATCAGGGGGCGTAACTGAAGCTTTCTTT.

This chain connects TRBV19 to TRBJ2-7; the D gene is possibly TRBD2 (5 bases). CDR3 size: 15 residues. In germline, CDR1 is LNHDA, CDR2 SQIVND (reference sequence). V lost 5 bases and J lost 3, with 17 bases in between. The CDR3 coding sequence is TGTGCCAGTAGTCCCGGGGTAGGGCCCTACTACGAGCAGTACTTC. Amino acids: CASSPGVGPYYEQYF.

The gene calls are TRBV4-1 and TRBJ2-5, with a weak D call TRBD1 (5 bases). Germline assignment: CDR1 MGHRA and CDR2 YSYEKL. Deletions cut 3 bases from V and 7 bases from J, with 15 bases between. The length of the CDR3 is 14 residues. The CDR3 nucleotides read TGCGCCAGCAGCCAGCCGACAGACCGGGCGACCCAGTACTTC. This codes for CASSQPTDRATQYF.

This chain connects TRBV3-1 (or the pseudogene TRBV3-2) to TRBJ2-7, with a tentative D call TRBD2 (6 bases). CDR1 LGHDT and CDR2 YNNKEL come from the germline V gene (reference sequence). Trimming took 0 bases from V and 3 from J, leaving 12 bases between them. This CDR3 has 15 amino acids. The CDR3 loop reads CASSQDWGVFYEQYF. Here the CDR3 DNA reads TGTGCCAGCAGCCAAGATTGGGGGGTTTTCTACGAGCAGTACTTC.

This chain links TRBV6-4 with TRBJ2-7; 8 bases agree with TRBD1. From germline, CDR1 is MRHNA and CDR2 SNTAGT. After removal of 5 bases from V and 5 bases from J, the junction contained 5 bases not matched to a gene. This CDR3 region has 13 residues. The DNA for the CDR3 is TGTGCCAGCAGTCACGACAGGGGCCACGAGCAGTACTTC. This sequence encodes CASSHDRGHEQYF.

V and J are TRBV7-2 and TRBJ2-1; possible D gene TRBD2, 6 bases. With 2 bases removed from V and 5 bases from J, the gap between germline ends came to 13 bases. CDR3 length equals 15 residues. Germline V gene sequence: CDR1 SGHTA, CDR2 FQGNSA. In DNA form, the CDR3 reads TGTGCCAGCAGCTTATTCGCCGGGGGAAACAATGAGCAGTTCTTC. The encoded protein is CASSLFAGGNNEQFF.

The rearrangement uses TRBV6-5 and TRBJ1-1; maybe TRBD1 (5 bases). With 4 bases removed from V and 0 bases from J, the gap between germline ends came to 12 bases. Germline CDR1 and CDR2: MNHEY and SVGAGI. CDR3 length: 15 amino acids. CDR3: CASSFEDTVNTEAFF. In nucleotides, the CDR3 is TGTGCCAGCAGTTTCGAGGACACGGTGAACACTGAAGCTTTCTTT.

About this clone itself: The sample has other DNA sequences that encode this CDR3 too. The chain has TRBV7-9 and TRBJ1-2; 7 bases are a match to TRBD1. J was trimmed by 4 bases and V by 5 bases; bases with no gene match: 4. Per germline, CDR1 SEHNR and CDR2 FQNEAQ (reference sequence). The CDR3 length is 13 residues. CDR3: CASSPGQSYGYTF. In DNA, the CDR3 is TGTGCCAGCAGCCCGGGACAGTCCTATGGCTACACCTTC.

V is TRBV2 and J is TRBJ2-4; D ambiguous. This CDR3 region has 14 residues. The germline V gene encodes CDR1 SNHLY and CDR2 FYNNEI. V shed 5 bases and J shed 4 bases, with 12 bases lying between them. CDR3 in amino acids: CASSPSGPKNIQYF. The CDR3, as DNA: TGTGCCAGCAGTCCCAGTGGGCCAAAAAACATTCAGTACTTC.

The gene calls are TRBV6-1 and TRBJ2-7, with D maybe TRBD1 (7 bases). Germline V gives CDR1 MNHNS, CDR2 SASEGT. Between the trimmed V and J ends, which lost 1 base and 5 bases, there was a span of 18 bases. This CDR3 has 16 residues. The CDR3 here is CASSEGRGRGRNEQYF. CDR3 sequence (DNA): TGTGCCAGCAGTGAAGGGAGAGGCAGGGGGAGGAACGAGCAGTACTTC.

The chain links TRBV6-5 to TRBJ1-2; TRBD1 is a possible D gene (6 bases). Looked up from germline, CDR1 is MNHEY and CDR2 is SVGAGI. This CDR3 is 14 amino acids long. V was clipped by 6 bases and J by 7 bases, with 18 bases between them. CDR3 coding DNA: TGTGCCAGCAGGTCCGCACAGGGCATCGGTGGCTACACCTTC. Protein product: CASRSAQGIGGYTF.

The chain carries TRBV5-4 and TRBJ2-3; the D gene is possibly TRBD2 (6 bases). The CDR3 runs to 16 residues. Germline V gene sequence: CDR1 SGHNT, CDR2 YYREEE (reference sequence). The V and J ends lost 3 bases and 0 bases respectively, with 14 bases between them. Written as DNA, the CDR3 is TGTGCCAGCAGCTCGGAGATTGGGACTAGCACAGATACGCAGTATTTT. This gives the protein CASSSEIGTSTDTQYF. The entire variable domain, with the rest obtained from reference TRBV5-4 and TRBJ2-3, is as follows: ETGVTQSPTHLIKTRGQQVTLRCSSQSGHNTVSWYQQALGQGPQFIFQYYREEENGRGNFPPRFSGLQFPNYSSELNVNALELDDSALYLCASSSEIGTSTDTQYFGPGTRLTVL.

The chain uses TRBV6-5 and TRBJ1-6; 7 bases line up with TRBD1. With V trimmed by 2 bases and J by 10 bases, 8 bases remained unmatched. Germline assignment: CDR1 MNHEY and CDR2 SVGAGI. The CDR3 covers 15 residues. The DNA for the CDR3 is TGTGCCAGCAGTTACACCGACAGGGATGGGTCACCCCTCCACTTT. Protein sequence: CASSYTDRDGSPLHF.

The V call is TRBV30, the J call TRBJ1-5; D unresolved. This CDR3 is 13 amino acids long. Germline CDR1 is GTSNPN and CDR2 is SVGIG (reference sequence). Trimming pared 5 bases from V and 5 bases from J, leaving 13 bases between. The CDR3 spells CAWSYAQDQPQHF. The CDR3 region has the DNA TGTGCCTGGTCCTATGCCCAAGATCAGCCCCAGCATTTT.

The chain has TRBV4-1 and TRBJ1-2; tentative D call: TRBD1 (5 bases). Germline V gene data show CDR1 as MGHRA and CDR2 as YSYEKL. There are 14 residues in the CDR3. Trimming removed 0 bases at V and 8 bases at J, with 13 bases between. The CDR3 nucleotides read TGCGCCAGCAGCCAAGAATCAGGGCCTTCGGGCTACACCTTC. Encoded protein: CASSQESGPSGYTF.

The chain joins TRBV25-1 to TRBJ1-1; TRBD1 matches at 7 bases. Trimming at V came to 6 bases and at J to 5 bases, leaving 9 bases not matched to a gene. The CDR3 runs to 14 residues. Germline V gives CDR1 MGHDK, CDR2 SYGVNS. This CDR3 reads CASRETGSKTEAFF. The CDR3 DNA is TGTGCCAGCAGGGAGACAGGGTCGAAAACTGAAGCTTTCTTT.